The 26 T cell receptor beta chains below come from one sample, sequenced in a study of CXCR3-negative and CXCR3-positive naive CD8 T cells (dated by TCRdb to about 2019). The run used a NextSeq 550. The Human TCR Profiling Kit (MiLaboratory) was used to make UMI-labeled 5' RACE TRB cDNA libraries. After the reads were reprocessed by TCRdb, one entry was made per CDR3 protein sequence, with no DNA. The record for this sample contains tens of thousands of distinct CDR3 sequences. The ten most abundant clones make up about 0.62% of the sample. No antigen has been identified for these receptors. General study outcomes and caveats: TRB CDR3s from CXCR3-positive naive cells showed higher hydrophobicity (lower Kidera factor 4), lower energy, and higher strength and volume indices than CXCR3-negative naive cells.

Material: naive CXCR3+ CD8+ T cells from blood. The sample's cell subset or site label, decoded: CD45RO-CCR7+CD27+CD95- naive CD8+ T cells expressing CXCR3 (TNR3+). These receptors all stem from a human donor in good health. Some clones in this sample may be carry-over from other donors' samples.

This rearrangement joins TRBV6-5 to TRBJ2-5; no DNA is available, so the TRBD2 call from TCRdb remains unchecked. The germline V gene encodes CDR1 MNHEY and CDR2 SVGAGI. The CDR3 runs 15 residues. CDR3 in amino acids: CASSPYSGDQETQYF.

The V call is TRBV5-1, the J call TRBJ2-5; TCRdb's D call, TRBD1, is unchecked because there is no DNA. The germline V gene has CDR1 SGHRS and CDR2 YFSETQ. The CDR3 is 15 residues long. The chain's CDR3 is CASSPWDRGRETQYF.

The rearrangement links TRBV6-5 to TRBJ1-1; as DNA is missing, the TRBD1 call by TCRdb cannot be tested. CDR3 length: 17 residues. The V gene's germline CDR1 is MNHEY and CDR2 SVGAGI. The CDR3 loop is CASSYQPWTAMNTEAFF.

The chain joins TRBV4-3 to TRBJ1-5. The CDR3 length is 16 residues. The germline CDR1 and CDR2 sequences are LGHNA and YSLEER. CDR3 amino acids: CASSQDLGQSNQPQHF.

The gene calls are TRBV6-5 and TRBJ2-7. Germline loops: CDR1 MNHEY, CDR2 SVGAGI. This CDR3 is built from 15 residues. CDR3: CASRTGLYSSYEQYF.

This chain joins TRBV5-5 and TRBJ2-1; absent DNA, TCRdb's TRBD2 call cannot be checked. The V gene's germline CDR1 is SGHKS and CDR2 YYEKEE (reference sequence). This CDR3 has 16 amino acids. This CDR3 reads CASRSASGGALDEKFF.

The J gene is TRBJ1-2, the V gene TRBV27. The CDR3 extends over 15 amino acids. Germline V CDR1 and CDR2: MNHEY, SMNVEV (reference sequence). CDR3: CASSYLEGGAGGYTF.

The V call is TRBV12-3 or TRBV12-4, the J call TRBJ2-7; TCRdb returns TRBD1, unconfirmable since there is no DNA. The CDR3 spans 15 residues. The CDR3: CASSRYGNRAGEQYF.

This chain's CDR3 is CASSSARVSDTEAFF. The chain links TRBV7-9 to TRBJ1-1; TCRdb lists TRBD1, though no DNA is available to test this call. CDR3 length: 15 residues. CDR1 and CDR2 from the germline V gene are SEHNR and FQNEAQ (reference sequence).

V gene TRBV28 combines with J gene TRBJ2-1; checking the TCRdb D call of TRBD2 is not possible without DNA. The CDR3 loop spans 17 amino acids. CDR1 MDHEN and CDR2 SYDVKM come from the germline V gene. The CDR3: CASRPRDGGRVYNEQFF.

The rearrangement links TRBV7-8 to TRBJ2-3. Germline loops: CDR1 SGHVS, CDR2 FQNEAQ. The CDR3 is 16 residues long. This CDR3 reads CASSLAEAGGTDTQYF.

The chain combines TRBV4-2 with TRBJ1-2; the TCRdb D gene call, TRBD1, has no DNA to confirm it. Germline loops: CDR1 LGHNA, CDR2 YNFKEQ. The CDR3 has 15 residues. The CDR3 sequence is CASSQEPGEGYGYTF.

This chain uses TRBV5-1 with TRBJ1-1. Germline CDR1 and CDR2: SGHRS and YFSETQ. The CDR3 runs to 11 residues. CDR3 loop: CASSLETEAFF. Using reference TRBV5-1 and TRBJ1-1 for the parts outside the CDR3, the full variable domain is KAGVTQTPRYLIKTRGQQVTLSCSPISGHRSVSWYQQTPGQGLQFLFEYFSETQRNKGNFPGRFSGRQFSNSRSEMNVSTLELGDSALYLCASSLETEAFFGQGTRLTVV.

The V call is TRBV20-1, the J call TRBJ2-7; TCRdb indicates TRBD1, and absent DNA this call remains unverified. This CDR3 has 14 amino acids. CDR1 is DFQATT and CDR2 is SNEGSKA in the germline V gene (reference sequence). Here the CDR3 reads CSARDGTVGYEQYF.

J is TRBJ1-3 and V is TRBV4-1; TCRdb indicates TRBD1, and absent DNA this call remains unverified. The V gene's germline CDR1 is MGHRA and CDR2 YSYEKL. The CDR3 spans 15 residues. This CDR3 reads CASSPYNRGTDTIYF.

The genes are TRBV4-1 and TRBJ1-2. From germline, CDR1 is MGHRA and CDR2 YSYEKL. This CDR3 comprises 16 residues. The CDR3 here is CASSQTYGTRRSGYTF.

The rearrangement uses TRBV28 and TRBJ2-1; TCRdb selects TRBD1, and the lack of DNA leaves this call unchecked. The germline V gene has CDR1 MDHEN and CDR2 SYDVKM. This CDR3 is 13 amino acids long. The CDR3 is CVSKGASYNEQLF.

This chain links TRBV5-1 with TRBJ2-3; absent DNA, TCRdb's TRBD2 call cannot be checked. The CDR3 loop spans 16 amino acids. The germline CDR1 and CDR2 sequences are SGHRS and YFSETQ. This chain's CDR3 is CASSKTSGGGTDTQYF.

The chain couples TRBV7-8 to TRBJ2-7; without DNA, the TCRdb call of TRBD1 cannot be checked. The CDR3 totals 13 residues. Germline CDR1 SGHVS, CDR2 FQNEAQ. This chain's CDR3 is CASSLDGDYEQYF.

The rearrangement links TRBV9 to TRBJ1-4; with no DNA, the TCRdb D assignment of TRBD1 cannot be verified. Germline assignment: CDR1 SGDLS and CDR2 YYNGEE. The length of the CDR3 is 16 residues. CDR3: CASSGRSGTDNEKLFF.

This chain joins TRBV20-1 and TRBJ2-2. The CDR3 contains 16 residues. Germline V gene sequence: CDR1 DFQATT, CDR2 SNEGSKA (reference sequence). The CDR3 sequence: CSASVGKRANTGELFF.

The V gene is TRBV19, the J gene TRBJ2-7. Germline V gene sequence: CDR1 LNHDA, CDR2 SQIVND (reference sequence). The CDR3 totals 12 residues. Here the CDR3 reads CASSPNQVEQYF.

This chain links TRBV7-7 with TRBJ2-3; TCRdb calls TRBD2, which cannot be checked without DNA. This CDR3 is built from 15 residues. Germline V gene data show CDR1 as SSHAT and CDR2 as FNYEAQ (reference sequence). CDR3 residues: CASSLGVADTDTQYF.

This chain links TRBV29-1 with TRBJ2-7; TCRdb calls TRBD1, which cannot be checked without DNA. From germline, CDR1 is SQVTM and CDR2 ANQGSEA. The CDR3 covers 12 residues. CDR3 amino acids: CSGRVNSYEQYF.

V gene TRBV29-1 combines with J gene TRBJ2-3; the D call of TRBD2 rests on TCRdb alone, since no DNA is present to check it. Germline V gene sequence: CDR1 SQVTM, CDR2 ANQGSEA. This CDR3 has 17 residues. The CDR3 region is CSVVRPTSGLGSDTQYF.

The chain employs TRBV15 and TRBJ2-3; TCRdb returns TRBD2, unconfirmable since there is no DNA. The CDR3 length is 15 residues. CDR1 is LNHNV, CDR2 YYDKDF, per germline (reference sequence). Here the CDR3 reads CATSRDRAITDTQYF.